This T cell receptor (beta chain) was retrieved from a study of blood T cell repertoires in COVID-19. Whole-study context: COVID-19 samples from acute and convalescent phases originated in the United States, Italy and Spain. PBMCs, B-cell-depleted T cells, or T cells provided the cDNA or gDNA that made up the material.

The CDR3 sequence is 14 residues long. Per the germline V gene, CDR1 is SGHRS and CDR2 is YFSETQ. V gave up 4 bases and J gave up 4 bases, with 14 bases separating them. In the original processing: Amplifying reference gene primers gave estimates of nucleated cell counts. TCRdb keeps only in-frame clones here, not all; method: immunoSEQ multiplex PCR. The D gene and trimming were derived from the DNA, and the V and J assignments and clone size from that table. The sample carries some 230,000 clones, about 85% recorded once. The chain employs TRBV5-1 and TRBJ1-1; no definite D call. Sequencing was performed on peripheral blood. The receptor was isolated from a man aged 35 to 55 with acute or convalescent COVID-19. CDR3 sequence reads: CASSPPEAITEAFF. In DNA form, the CDR3 reads TGCGCCAGCAGCCCGCCGGAGGCGATCACTGAAGCTTTCTTT.